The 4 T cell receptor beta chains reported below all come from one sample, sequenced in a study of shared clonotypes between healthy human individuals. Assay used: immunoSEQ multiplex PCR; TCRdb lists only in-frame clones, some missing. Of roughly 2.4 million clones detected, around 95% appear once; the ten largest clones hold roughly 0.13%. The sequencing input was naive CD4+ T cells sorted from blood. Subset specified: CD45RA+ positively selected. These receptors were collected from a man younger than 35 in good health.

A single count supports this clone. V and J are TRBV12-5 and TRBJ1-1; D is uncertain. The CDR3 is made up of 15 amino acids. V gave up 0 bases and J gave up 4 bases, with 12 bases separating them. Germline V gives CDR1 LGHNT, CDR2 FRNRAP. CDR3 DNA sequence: TGTGCTAGTGGTTTGGTACATAACGGAGTCACTGAAGCTTTCTTT. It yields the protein CASGLVHNGVTEAFF.

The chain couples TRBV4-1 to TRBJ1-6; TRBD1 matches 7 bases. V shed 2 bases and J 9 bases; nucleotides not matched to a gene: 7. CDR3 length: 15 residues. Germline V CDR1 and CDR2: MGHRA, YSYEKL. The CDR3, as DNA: TGCGCCAGCAGCCAACAGGGGGGGGGCGGTTCACCCCTCCACTTT. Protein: CASSQQGGGGSPLHF.

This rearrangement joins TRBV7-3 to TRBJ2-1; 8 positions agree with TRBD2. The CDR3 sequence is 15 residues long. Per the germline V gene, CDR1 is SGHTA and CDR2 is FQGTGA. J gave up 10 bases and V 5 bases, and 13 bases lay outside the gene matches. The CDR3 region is CASSPQGGGRHEQFF. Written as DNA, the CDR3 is TGTGCCAGCAGCCCCCAGGGCGGGGGGAGGCACGAGCAGTTCTTC.

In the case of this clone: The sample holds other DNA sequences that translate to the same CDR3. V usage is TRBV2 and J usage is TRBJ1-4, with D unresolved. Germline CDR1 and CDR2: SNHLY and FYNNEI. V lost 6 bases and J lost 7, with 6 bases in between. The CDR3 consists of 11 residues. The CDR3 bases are TGTGCCAGCAGAGGAGGTGAAAAACTGTTTTTT. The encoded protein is CASRGGEKLFF.